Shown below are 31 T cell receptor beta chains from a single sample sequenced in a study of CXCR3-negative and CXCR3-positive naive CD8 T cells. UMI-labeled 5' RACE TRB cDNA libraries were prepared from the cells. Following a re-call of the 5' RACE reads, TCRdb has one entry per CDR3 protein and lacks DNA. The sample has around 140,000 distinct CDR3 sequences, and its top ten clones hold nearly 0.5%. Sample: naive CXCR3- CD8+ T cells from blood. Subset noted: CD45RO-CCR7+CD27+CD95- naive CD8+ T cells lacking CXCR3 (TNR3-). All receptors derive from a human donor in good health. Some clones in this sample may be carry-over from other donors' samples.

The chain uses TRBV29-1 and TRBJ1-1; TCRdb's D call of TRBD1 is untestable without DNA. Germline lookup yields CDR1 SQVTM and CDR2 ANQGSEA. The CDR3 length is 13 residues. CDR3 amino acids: CSVRTGVGTEAFF.

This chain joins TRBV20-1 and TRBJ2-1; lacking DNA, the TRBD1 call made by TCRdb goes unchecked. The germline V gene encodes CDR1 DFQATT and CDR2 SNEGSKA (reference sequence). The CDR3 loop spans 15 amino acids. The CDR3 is CSARAPRGEYNEQFF.

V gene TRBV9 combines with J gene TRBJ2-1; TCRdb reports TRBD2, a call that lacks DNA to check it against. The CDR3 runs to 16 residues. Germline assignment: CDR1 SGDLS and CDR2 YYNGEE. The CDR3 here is CASSGGVAGGGDEQFF.

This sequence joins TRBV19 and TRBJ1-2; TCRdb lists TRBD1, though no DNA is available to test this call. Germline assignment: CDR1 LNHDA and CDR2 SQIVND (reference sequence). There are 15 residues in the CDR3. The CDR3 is CASSQITGDYYGYTF. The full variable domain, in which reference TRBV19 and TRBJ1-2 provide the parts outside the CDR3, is DGGITQSPKYLFRKEGQNVTLSCEQNLNHDAMYWYRQDPGQGLRLIYYSQIVNDFQKGDIAEGYSVSREKKESFPLTVTSAQKNPTAFYLCASSQITGDYYGYTFGSGTRLTVV.

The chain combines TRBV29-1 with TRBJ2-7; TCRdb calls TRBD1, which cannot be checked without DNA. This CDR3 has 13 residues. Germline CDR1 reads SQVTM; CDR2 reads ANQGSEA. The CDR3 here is CSVRPGQNYEQYF.

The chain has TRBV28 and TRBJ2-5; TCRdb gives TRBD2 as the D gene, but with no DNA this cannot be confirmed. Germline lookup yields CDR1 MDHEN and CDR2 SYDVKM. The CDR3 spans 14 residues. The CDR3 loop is CASSPPTGIETQYF.

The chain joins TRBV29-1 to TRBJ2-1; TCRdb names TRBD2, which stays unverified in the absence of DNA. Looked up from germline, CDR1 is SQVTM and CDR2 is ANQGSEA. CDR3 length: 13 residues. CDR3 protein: CSVASGRNNEQFF.

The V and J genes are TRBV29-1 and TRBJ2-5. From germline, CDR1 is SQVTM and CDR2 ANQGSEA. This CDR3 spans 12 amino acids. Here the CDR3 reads CSVSWESETQYF.

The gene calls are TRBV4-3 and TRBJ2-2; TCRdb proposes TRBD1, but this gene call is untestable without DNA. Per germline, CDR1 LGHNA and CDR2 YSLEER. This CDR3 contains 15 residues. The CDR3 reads CASSRGQRNTGELFF.

CDR3 amino acids: CASSYSGAGGRNEQFF. This chain uses TRBV5-1 with TRBJ2-1; lacking DNA, the TRBD1 call made by TCRdb goes unchecked. The CDR3 runs to 16 residues. Germline-derived CDR1 and CDR2 are SGHRS and YFSETQ.

CDR3 in amino acids: CASSGQETSSYEQYF. The chain joins TRBV5-4 to TRBJ2-7; TCRdb's D gene call, TRBD1, goes unchecked for lack of DNA. The CDR3 is 15 amino acids. The germline CDR1 and CDR2 sequences are SGHNT and YYREEE (reference sequence). Full variable domain (rest looked up from reference TRBV5-4 and TRBJ2-7): ETGVTQSPTHLIKTRGQQVTLRCSSQSGHNTVSWYQQALGQGPQFIFQYYREEENGRGNFPPRFSGLQFPNYSSELNVNALELDDSALYLCASSGQETSSYEQYFGPGTRLTVT.

The CDR3 sequence is CASTQAQGTEAFF. V usage is TRBV25-1 and J usage is TRBJ1-1; TCRdb names TRBD1, which stays unverified in the absence of DNA. The CDR3 runs 13 residues. CDR1 MGHDK and CDR2 SYGVNS come from the germline V gene.

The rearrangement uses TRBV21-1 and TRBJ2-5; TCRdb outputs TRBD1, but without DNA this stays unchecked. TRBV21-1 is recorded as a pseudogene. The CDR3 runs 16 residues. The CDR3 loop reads CASSPRPDRGRETQYF.

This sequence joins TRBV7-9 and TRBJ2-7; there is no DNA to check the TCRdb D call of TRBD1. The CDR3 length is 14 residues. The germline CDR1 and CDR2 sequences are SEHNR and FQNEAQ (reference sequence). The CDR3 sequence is CASSEPGQAYEQYF.

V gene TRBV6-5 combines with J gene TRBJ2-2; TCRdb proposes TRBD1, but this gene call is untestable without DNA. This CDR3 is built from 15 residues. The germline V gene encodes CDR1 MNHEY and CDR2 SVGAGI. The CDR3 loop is CASSQGIRDTGELFF.

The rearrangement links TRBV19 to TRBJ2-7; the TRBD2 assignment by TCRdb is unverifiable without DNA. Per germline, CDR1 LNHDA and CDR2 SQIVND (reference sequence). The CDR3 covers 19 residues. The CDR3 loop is CASSTGLAGTPEGQYEQYF.

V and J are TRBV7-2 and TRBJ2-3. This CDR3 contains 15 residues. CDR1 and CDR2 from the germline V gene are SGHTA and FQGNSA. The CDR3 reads CASSFLSRATDTQYF.

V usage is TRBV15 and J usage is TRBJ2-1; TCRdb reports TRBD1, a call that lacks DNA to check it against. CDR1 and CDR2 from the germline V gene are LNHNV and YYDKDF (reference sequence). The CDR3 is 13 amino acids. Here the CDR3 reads CATSADPGYEQFF.

CDR3 residues: CASSRPYRGKGEQFF. The chain uses TRBV11-3 and TRBJ2-1; TCRdb's D gene call, TRBD1, goes unchecked for lack of DNA. This CDR3 has 15 amino acids. Germline V lookup: CDR1 SGHNT, CDR2 YENEEA.

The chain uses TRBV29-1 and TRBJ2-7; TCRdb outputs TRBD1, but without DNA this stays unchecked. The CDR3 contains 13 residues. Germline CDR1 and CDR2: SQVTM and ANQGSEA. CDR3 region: CSVGSWEAYEQYF.

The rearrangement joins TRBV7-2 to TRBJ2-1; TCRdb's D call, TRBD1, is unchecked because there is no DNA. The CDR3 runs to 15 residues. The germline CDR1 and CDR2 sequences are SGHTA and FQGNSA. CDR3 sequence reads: CASRFDGGNYNEQFF.

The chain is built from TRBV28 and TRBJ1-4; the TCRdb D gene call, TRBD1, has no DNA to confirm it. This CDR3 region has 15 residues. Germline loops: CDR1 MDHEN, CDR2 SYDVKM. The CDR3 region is CASSPFGQANEKLFF.

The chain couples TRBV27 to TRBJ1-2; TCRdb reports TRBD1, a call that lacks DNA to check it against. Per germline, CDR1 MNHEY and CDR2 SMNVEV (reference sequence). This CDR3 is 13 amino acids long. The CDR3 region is CAGSLTGSWGYTF.

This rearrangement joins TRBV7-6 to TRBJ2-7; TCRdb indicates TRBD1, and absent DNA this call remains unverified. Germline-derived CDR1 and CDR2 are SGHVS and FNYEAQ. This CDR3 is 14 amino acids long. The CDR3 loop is CASSLTGGAYEQYF. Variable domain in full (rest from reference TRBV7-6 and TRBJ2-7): GAGVSQSPRYKVTKRGQDVALRCDPISGHVSLYWYRQALGQGPEFLTYFNYEAQQDKSGLPNDRFSAERPEGSISTLTIQRTEQRDSAMYRCASSLTGGAYEQYFGPGTRLTVT.

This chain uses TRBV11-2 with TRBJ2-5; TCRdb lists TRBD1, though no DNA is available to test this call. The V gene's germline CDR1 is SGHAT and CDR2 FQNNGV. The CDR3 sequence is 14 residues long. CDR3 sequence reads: CASSPRDMQETRYF.

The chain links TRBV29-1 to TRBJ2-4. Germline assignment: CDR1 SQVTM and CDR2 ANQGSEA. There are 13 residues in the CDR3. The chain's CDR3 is CSVATSEKNIQYF.

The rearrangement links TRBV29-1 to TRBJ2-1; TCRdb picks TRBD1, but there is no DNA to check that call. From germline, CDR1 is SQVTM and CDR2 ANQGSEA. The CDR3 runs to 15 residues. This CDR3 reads CSVEGGDRGYNEQFF.

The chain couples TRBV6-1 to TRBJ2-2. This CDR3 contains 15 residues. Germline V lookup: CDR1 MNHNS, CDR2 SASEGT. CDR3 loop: CASSEDRSNTGELFF.

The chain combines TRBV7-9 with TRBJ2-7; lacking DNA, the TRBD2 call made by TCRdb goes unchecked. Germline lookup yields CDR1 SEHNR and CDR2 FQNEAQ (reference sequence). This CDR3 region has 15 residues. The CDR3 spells CASSLGPGSTYEQYF.

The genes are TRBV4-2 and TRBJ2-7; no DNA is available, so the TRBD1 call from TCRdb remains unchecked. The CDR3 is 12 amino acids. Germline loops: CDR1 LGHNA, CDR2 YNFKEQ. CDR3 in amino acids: CASQGQANEQYF.

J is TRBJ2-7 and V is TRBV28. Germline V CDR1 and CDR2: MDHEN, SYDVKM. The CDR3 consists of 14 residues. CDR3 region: CASSFSGTSYEQYF.